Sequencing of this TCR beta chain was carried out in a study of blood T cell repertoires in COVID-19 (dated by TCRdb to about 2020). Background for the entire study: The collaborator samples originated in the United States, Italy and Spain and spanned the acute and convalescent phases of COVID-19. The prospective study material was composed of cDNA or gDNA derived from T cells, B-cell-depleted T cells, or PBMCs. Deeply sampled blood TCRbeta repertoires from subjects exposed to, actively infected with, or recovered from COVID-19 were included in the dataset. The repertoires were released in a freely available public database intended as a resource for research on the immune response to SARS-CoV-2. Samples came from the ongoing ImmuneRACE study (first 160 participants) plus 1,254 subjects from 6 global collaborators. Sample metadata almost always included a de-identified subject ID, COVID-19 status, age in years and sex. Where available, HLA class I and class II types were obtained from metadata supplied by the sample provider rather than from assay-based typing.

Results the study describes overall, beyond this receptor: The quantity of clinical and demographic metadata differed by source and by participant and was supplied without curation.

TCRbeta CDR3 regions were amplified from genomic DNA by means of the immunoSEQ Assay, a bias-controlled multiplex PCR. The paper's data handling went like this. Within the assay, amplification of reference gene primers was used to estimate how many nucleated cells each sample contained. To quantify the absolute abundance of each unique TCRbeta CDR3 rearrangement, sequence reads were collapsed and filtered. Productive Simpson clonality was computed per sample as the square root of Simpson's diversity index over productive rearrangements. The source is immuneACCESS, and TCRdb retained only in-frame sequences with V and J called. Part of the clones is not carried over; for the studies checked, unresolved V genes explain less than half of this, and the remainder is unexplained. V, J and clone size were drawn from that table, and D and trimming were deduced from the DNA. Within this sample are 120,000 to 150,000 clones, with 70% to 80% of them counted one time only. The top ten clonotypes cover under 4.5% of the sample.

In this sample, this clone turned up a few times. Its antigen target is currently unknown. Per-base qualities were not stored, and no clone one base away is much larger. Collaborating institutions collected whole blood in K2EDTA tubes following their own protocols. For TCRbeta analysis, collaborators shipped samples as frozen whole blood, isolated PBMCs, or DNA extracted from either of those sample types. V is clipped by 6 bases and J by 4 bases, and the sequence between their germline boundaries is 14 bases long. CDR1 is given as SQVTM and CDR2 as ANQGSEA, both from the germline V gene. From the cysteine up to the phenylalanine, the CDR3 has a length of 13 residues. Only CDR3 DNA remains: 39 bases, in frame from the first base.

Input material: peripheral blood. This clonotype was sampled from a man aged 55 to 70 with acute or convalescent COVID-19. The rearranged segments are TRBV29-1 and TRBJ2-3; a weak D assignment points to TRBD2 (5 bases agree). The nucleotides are TGCAGCGTCGGCCGTCCGGGGTCAGATACGCAGTATTTT. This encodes CSVGRPGSDTQYF.